These 28 T cell receptor beta chains originate from one sample sequenced in a study of blood T cells in healthy people across ages. Then a second PCR, running roughly 7 to 11 cycles, was carried out with a sample-barcoded 5' primer and a J-beta primer mix. TCRdb reprocessed the 5' RACE reads via MiXCR and lists one record per CDR3 protein. The table includes fewer than 900,000 distinct CDR3 sequences, about 34% detected once. Sequenced sample: blood. The receptor source for this set is a man aged 18-30 years in good health.

To note about this clonotype: A much larger clonotype is one base distant, so this may be a read error. This chain joins TRBV6-6 and TRBJ1-2; 8 bases are a match to TRBD1. The germline gives CDR1 MNHNY, CDR2 SVGAGI (reference sequence). This CDR3 spans 17 amino acids. CDR3 region: CAGSYSKTGTGRGGYTF. CDR3 in DNA: TGTGCCGGCAGTTACTCGAAAACCGGGACAGGCCGGGGTGGCTACACCTTC.

Only a few counts were recorded for this clonotype. The V call is TRBV2, the J call TRBJ1-2; D unresolved. Deletions cut 10 bases from V and 0 bases from J, with 12 bases between. The germline V gene encodes CDR1 SNHLY and CDR2 FYNNEI. This CDR3 is built from 13 residues. CDR3 nucleotides: TGTGCCAAAACGGCGGCAGCTAACTATGGCTACACCTTC. Translating gives CAKTAAANYGYTF.

This clonotype was seen a few times. V and J are TRBV4-3 and TRBJ1-1, with unresolved D. CDR3 length: 13 amino acids. CDR1 LGHNA and CDR2 YSLEER come from the germline V gene. The ends were cut back, 0 bases at V and 8 bases at J, with 10 bases in the middle. This CDR3 is CASSQERSGEAFF. The DNA of the CDR3 is TGCGCCAGCAGCCAAGAGAGATCCGGGGAAGCTTTCTTT.

This clonotype was observed a few times. This chain uses TRBV9 with TRBJ2-1; TRBD2 agrees at 9 bases. Germline values: CDR1 SGDLS, CDR2 YYNGEE. V gave up 5 bases and J gave up 4 bases; unmatched junction bases: 10. The CDR3 has 16 amino acids. This CDR3 is CASRGGSGGSYNEQFF. CDR3 coding DNA: TGTGCCAGCAGGGGGGGGAGCGGGGGGTCTTACAATGAGCAGTTCTTC.

This clonotype was picked up a small number of times. J is TRBJ2-1 and V is TRBV6-2 or TRBV6-3, with TRBD2 as a possible D gene (5 bases). V was pared by 2 bases and J by 8 bases, with 13 bases between. The germline V gene has CDR1 MNHEY and CDR2 SVGEGT. The CDR3 sequence is 14 residues long. The chain's CDR3 is CASSYILATDEQFF. Here the CDR3 DNA reads TGTGCCAGCAGTTACATCCTAGCTACGGATGAGCAGTTCTTC.

The chain has TRBV10-3 and TRBJ1-4; the D gene is possibly TRBD1 (5 bases). CDR3 length: 16 amino acids. From germline, CDR1 is ENHRY and CDR2 SYGVKD. Trimming pared 0 bases from V and 1 base from J, leaving 9 bases between. DNA of the CDR3: TGTGCCATCAGTGAGTCGTCGGGGGTAACTAATGAAAAACTGTTTTTT. Translating it yields CAISESSGVTNEKLFF.

This clonotype was counted only a few times. This chain uses TRBV30 with TRBJ1-4; TRBD1 agrees at 7 bases. Germline CDR1 reads GTSNPN; CDR2 reads SVGIG (reference sequence). There are 14 residues in the CDR3. V was pared by 4 bases and J by 2 bases, with 4 bases of the junction left unmatched. The CDR3 reads CAWTRDSTNEKLFF. The CDR3 nucleotides are TGTGCCTGGACGCGGGACAGTACTAATGAAAAACTGTTTTTT.

About this clonotype itself: At one boundary the junction diverges from the germline segment, which might be a read error. The genes are TRBV7-9 and TRBJ2-1; maybe TRBD2 (5 bases). In germline, CDR1 is SEHNR, CDR2 FQNEAQ (reference sequence). The CDR3 is 15 residues long. CDR3 region: CASSPWQDSSNEQFF. For the CDR3, the DNA is TGTGCCAGCAGCCCGTGGCAGGACTCCTCCAATGAGCAGTTCTTC.

J is TRBJ2-3 and V is TRBV5-6; the D gene is possibly TRBD2 (5 bases). Germline V lookup: CDR1 SGHDT, CDR2 YYEEEE. CDR3 length: 16 residues. The V and J ends lost 4 bases and 0 bases respectively, with 15 bases between them. The DNA of the CDR3 is TGTGCCAGCAGCGACCAGAGGGTTTCTAGCACAGATACGCAGTATTTT. Its translation: CASSDQRVSSTDTQYF.

This clonotype appeared a few times. The CDR3 reads CASKPEGLGYTF. The CDR3 DNA is TGTGCCAGCAAGCCGGAGGGGCTTGGCTACACCTTC. The chain is built from TRBV6-2 or TRBV6-3 and TRBJ1-2; a weak D match, TRBD1 (5 bases). The V gene's germline CDR1 is MNHEY and CDR2 SVGEGT. Trimming shortened V by 7 bases and J by 7 bases, and 13 bases separated the two germline ends. This CDR3 has 12 residues.

J is TRBJ1-6 and V is TRBV6-5; 8 positions agree with TRBD1. In germline, CDR1 is MNHEY, CDR2 SVGAGI. CDR3 length: 18 amino acids. The V gene end was trimmed by 2 bases and the J gene end by 4 bases; junction bases not matched to a gene: 10. CDR3 in DNA: TGTGCCAGCAGTTACCGGACAGGGTCTACGATGTATAATTCACCCCTCCACTTT. As protein: CASSYRTGSTMYNSPLHF.

The rearrangement links TRBV9 to TRBJ2-3; D not resolved. The CDR3 totals 14 residues. V lost 0 bases, J lost 2 bases, and 7 bases lay in between. Germline assignment: CDR1 SGDLS and CDR2 YYNGEE. CDR3 loop: CASSVGDPTDTQYF. DNA of the CDR3: TGTGCCAGCAGCGTAGGGGATCCCACAGATACGCAGTATTTT.

The chain is built from TRBV12-3 or TRBV12-4 and TRBJ1-1; D unclear. The CDR3 spans 14 residues. Trimming removed 1 base at V and 3 bases at J, with 9 bases between. The CDR3 loop reads CASSLGESHTEAFF. Written as DNA, the CDR3 is TGTGCCAGCAGTTTAGGGGAGAGCCACACTGAAGCTTTCTTT.

There are a few counts of this clonotype. The chain employs TRBV12-3 or TRBV12-4 and TRBJ1-1; D gene unclear. V was shortened by 6 bases and J by 0 bases, with 11 bases between the two germline ends. The CDR3 loop spans 14 amino acids. CDR3 sequence (DNA): TGTGCCAGCAGGGCAGAATACATGAACACTGAAGCTTTCTTT. Its protein product is CASRAEYMNTEAFF.

This clonotype turned up a few times. J is TRBJ2-1 and V is TRBV7-3; D remains ambiguous. V dropped 3 bases and J dropped 0 bases, with 9 bases sitting between them. Germline-derived CDR1 and CDR2 are SGHTA and FQGTGA. This CDR3 has 15 amino acids. CDR3 residues: CASSFYPDSYNEQFF. The CDR3 DNA sequence: TGTGCCAGCAGCTTCTATCCGGACTCCTACAATGAGCAGTTCTTC. Together with reference TRBV7-3 and TRBJ2-1, the CDR3 gives the full variable domain: GAGVSQTPSNKVTEKGKYVELRCDPISGHTALYWYRQSLGQGPEFLIYFQGTGAADDSGLPNDRFFAVRPEGSVSTLKIQRTERGDSAVYLCASSFYPDSYNEQFFGPGTRLTVL.

Concerning this clonotype itself: A much larger clone is a single base away; this may be a read error. This sequence joins TRBV29-1 and TRBJ1-4, with D possibly TRBD1 on 5 matching bases. The CDR3 has 13 residues. Germline V gene sequence: CDR1 SQVTM, CDR2 ANQGSEA. The CDR3 coding sequence is TGCAGCGTTGGACAGACGACTAAAGAAAAACTGTTTTTT. This translates into CSVGQTTKEKLFF.

CDR3 in DNA: TGTGCCAGCACCCCAGGAACCGGGACAGGGTGGTACGATAATCAGCCCCAGCATTTT. Translated, it gives CASTPGTGTGWYDNQPQHF. J is TRBJ1-5 and V is TRBV7-2; TRBD1 matches at 9 bases. CDR1 and CDR2 (germline): SGHTA, FQGNSA. V lost 7 bases, J lost 4 bases, and 20 bases stayed unmatched. The CDR3 length is 19 residues.

In its sample, this clonotype was seen a few times. An end of the junction does not agree with germline; a read error may underlie this. The CDR3 sequence is CASTQERVRIQETQYF. CDR3 nucleotides: TGTGCCAGCACCCAAGAACGAGTACGGATCCAAGAGACCCAGTACTTC. The gene calls are TRBV3-1 and TRBJ2-5; no clear D gene. The CDR3 spans 16 residues. The germline V gene has CDR1 LGHDT and CDR2 YNNKEL (reference sequence).

The chain employs TRBV5-1 and TRBJ2-4; D gene unclear. With the DNA end fitting TRBJ2-7 better, the J assignment may be wrong. CDR1 and CDR2 from the germline V gene are SGHRS and YFSETQ. This CDR3 comprises 12 residues. The CDR3 is CATDMVGHEQYF. CDR3 DNA: TGCGCCACCGACATGGTTGGCCACGAGCAGTACTTC.

This chain joins TRBV6-5 and TRBJ2-5, with D possibly matching TRBD1 (5 bases). The J call could be wrong; TRBJ2-7 is a better fit for the DNA end. Germline CDR1 and CDR2: MNHEY and SVGAGI. The CDR3 has 16 residues. The CDR3 nucleotides are TGTGCCAGCAGTTACTCGATTGTTGGCAGGGTATACGAGCAGTACTTC. Residues: CASSYSIVGRVYEQYF.

The gene calls are TRBV27 and TRBJ1-5, with unresolved D. The CDR3 is 12 amino acids. The ends were cut back, 3 bases at V and 7 bases at J, with 7 bases in the middle. Germline CDR1 is MNHEY and CDR2 is SMNVEV (reference sequence). The CDR3 loop reads CASSFGRQPQHF. In nucleotides, the CDR3 is TGTGCCAGCAGTTTTGGGCGACAGCCCCAGCATTTT.

The CDR3: CASSSTTGRMNTEAFF. DNA of the CDR3: TGTGCCAGCAGCTCGACGACAGGGCGGATGAACACTGAAGCTTTCTTT. The chain has TRBV7-9 and TRBJ1-1, with 7 bases that match TRBD1. This CDR3 spans 16 amino acids. J was trimmed by 0 bases and V by 4 bases; bases with no gene match: 8. The germline V gene encodes CDR1 SEHNR and CDR2 FQNEAQ (reference sequence).

Written as DNA, the CDR3 is TGTGCCAGCAGCCGGACGTCGAAGGTCCCTGAAGCTTTCTTT. Translation: CASSRTSKVPEAFF. The chain joins TRBV6-2 or TRBV6-3 to TRBJ1-1; no firm D call. CDR3 length: 14 residues. V shed 6 bases and J shed 6 bases, with 17 bases lying between them. Per germline, CDR1 MNHEY and CDR2 SVGEGT.

This clonotype has just a few counts. This rearrangement joins TRBV30 to TRBJ1-1; D is unclear. CDR3 length: 11 amino acids. Trimming stripped 0 bases from V and 5 bases from J, with 4 bases between. Germline lookup yields CDR1 GTSNPN and CDR2 SVGIG (reference sequence). As DNA, the CDR3 is TGTGCCTGGAGTGTACTTACTGAAGCTTTCTTT. It codes for CAWSVLTEAFF.

A single count supports this clonotype. The chain links TRBV27 to TRBJ1-1, with 7 bases aligning to TRBD1. The CDR3 has 14 amino acids. Germline V gives CDR1 MNHEY, CDR2 SMNVEV (reference sequence). The V and J ends lost 5 bases and 8 bases, in that order; junction bases with no gene match: 11. DNA for the CDR3: TGTGCCAGCAGTCGCCGACCCGGGACAGCCGAAGCTTTCTTT. Its translation: CASSRRPGTAEAFF.

The CDR3 sequence is CASTTGGESYGYTF. The CDR3 DNA follows: TGCGCCAGCACCACCGGCGGGGAATCGTATGGCTACACCTTC. J is TRBJ1-2 and V is TRBV5-1; unclear D gene. Germline-derived CDR1 and CDR2 are SGHRS and YFSETQ. V was cut by 6 bases and J by 5 bases, with 17 bases left in between. The CDR3 covers 14 residues.

This chain connects TRBV14 to TRBJ2-1; D is possibly TRBD1 (6 bases). Germline CDR1 is SGHDN and CDR2 is FVKESK. V was shortened by 3 bases and J by 9 bases, with 12 bases between the two germline ends. The CDR3 consists of 13 residues. In DNA, the CDR3 is TGTGCCAGCAGCCAGGCGACAGGTCGTGAGCAGTTCTTC. It specifies CASSQATGREQFF.

The chain uses TRBV20-1 and TRBJ2-3, with 10 bases identical to TRBD2. Germline trimming cut 2 bases from V and 4 bases from J; bases unmatched to any gene: 6. Germline assignment: CDR1 DFQATT and CDR2 SNEGSKA (reference sequence). This CDR3 region has 15 residues. The CDR3 spells CSARPSGGAPDTQYF. CDR3 nucleotide sequence: TGCAGTGCTAGACCAAGCGGGGGGGCCCCAGATACGCAGTATTTT.